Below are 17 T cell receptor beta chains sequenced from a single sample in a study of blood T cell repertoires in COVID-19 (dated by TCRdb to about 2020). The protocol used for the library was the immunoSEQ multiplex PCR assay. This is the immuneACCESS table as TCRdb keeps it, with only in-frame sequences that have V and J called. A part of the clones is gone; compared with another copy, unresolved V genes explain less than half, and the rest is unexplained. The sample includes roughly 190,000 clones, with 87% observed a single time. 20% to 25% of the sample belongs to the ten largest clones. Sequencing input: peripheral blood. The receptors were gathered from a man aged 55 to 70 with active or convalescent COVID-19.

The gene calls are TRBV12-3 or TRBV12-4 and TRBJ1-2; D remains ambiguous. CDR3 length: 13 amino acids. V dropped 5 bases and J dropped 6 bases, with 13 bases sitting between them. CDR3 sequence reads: CASSRSGTHGYTF. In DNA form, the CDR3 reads TGTGCCAGCAGTCGATCGGGTACTCATGGCTACACCTTC.

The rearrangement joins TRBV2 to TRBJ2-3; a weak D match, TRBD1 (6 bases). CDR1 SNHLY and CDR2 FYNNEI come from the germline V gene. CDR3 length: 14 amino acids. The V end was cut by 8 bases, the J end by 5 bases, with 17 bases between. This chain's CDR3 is CASPGIRGGDTQYF. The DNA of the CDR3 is TGTGCCAGCCCCGGGATTAGAGGGGGAGATACGCAGTATTTT.

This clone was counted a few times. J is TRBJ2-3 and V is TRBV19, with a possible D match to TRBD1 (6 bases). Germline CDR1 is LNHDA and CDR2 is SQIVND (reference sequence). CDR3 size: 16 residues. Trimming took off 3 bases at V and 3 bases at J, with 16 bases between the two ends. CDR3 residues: CASSIFGGARTDTQYF. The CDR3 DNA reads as TGTGCCAGTAGTATTTTTGGGGGCGCGAGGACAGATACGCAGTATTTT.

CDR3 loop: CASSLARNYGYTF. The CDR3 DNA reads TGTGCCAGCAGCTTAGCCAGAAACTATGGCTACACCTTC. The chain carries TRBV21-1 and TRBJ1-2. TRBV21-1 is a listed pseudogene. CDR3 length equals 13 residues.

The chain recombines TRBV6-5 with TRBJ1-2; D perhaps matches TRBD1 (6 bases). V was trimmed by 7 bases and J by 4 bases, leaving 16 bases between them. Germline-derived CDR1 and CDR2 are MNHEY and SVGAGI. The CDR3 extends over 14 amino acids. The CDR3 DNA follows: TGTGCCAGCACCCCCAGGAGAGGGGGCTATGGCTACACCTTC. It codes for CASTPRRGGYGYTF.

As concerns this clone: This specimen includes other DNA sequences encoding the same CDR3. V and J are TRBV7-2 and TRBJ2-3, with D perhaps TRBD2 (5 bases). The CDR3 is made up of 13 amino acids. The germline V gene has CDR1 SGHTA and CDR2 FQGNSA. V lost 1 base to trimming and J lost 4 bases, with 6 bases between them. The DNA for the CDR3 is TGTGCCAGCAGCTTAGAGAGGGCAGATACGCAGTATTTT. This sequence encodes CASSLERADTQYF.

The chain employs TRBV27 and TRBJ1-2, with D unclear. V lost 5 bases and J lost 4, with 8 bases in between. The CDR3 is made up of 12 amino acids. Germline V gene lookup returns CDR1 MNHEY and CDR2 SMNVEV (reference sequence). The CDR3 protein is CASSPMVYGYTF. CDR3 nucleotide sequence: TGTGCCAGCAGTCCTATGGTCTATGGCTACACCTTC.

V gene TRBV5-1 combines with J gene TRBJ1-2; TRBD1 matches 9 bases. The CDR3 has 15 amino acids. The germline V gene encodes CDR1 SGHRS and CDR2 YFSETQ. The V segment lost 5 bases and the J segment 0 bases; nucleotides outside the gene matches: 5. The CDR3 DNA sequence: TGCGCCAGCAGAACAGGGGGCATGACTAACTATGGCTACACCTTC. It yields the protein CASRTGGMTNYGYTF. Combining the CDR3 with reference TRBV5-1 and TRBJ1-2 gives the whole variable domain KAGVTQTPRYLIKTRGQQVTLSCSPISGHRSVSWYQQTPGQGLQFLFEYFSETQRNKGNFPGRFSGRQFSNSRSEMNVSTLELGDSALYLCASRTGGMTNYGYTFGSGTRLTVV.

In DNA form, the CDR3 reads TGTGCCAGCAGCGCCAGGACAGGGTCTATTCGATCTGGGGCCAACGTCCTGACTTTC. Its protein is CASSARTGSIRSGANVLTF. The rearrangement joins TRBV9 to TRBJ2-6; 8 positions match TRBD1. Germline V gives CDR1 SGDLS, CDR2 YYNGEE. V gave up 3 bases and J gave up 1 base; unmatched junction bases: 12. The CDR3 totals 19 residues. Looking up the rest from reference TRBV9 and TRBJ2-6 gives the full variable domain: DSGVTQTPKHLITATGQRVTLRCSPRSGDLSVYWYQQSLDQGLQFLIQYYNGEERAKGNILERFSAQQFPDLHSELNLSSLELGDSALYFCASSARTGSIRSGANVLTFGAGSRLTVL.

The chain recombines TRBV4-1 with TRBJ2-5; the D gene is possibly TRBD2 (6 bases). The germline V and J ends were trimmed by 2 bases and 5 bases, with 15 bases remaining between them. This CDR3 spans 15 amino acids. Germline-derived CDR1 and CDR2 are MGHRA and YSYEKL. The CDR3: CASSQKGLPGETQYF. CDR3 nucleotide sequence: TGCGCCAGCAGCCAAAAGGGACTCCCGGGGGAGACCCAGTACTTC.

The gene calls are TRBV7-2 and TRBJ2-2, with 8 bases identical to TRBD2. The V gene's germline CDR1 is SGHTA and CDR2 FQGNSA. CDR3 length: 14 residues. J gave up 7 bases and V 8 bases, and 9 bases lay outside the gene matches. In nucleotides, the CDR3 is TGTGCCAGCGCGGGCGGGGGGCCTATCGGGGAGCTGTTTTTT. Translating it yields CASAGGGPIGELFF.

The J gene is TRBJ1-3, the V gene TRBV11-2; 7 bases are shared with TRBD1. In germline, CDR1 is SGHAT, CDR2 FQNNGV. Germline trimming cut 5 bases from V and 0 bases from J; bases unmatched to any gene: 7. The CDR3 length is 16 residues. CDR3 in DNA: TGTGCCAGCAGCCTGGGACAGTTGAGCTCTGGAAACACCATATATTTT. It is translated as CASSLGQLSSGNTIYF. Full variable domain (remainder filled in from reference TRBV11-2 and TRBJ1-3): EAGVAQSPRYKIIEKRQSVAFWCNPISGHATLYWYQQILGQGPKLLIQFQNNGVVDDSQLPKDRFSAERLKGVDSTLKIQPAKLEDSAVYLCASSLGQLSSGNTIYFGEGSWLTVV.

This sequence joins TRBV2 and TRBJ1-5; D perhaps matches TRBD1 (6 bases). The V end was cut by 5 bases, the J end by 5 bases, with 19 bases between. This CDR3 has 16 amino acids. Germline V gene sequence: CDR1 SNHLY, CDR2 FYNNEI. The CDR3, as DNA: TGTGCCAGCAGTTCCATCACAGGGACGAGTGATCAGCCCCAGCATTTT. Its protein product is CASSSITGTSDQPQHF.

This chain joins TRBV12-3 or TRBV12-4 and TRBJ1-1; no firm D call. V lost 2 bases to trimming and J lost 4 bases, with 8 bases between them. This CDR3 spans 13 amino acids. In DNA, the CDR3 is TGTGCCAGCAGTTTAAGACACAGCACTGAAGCTTTCTTT. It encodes CASSLRHSTEAFF.

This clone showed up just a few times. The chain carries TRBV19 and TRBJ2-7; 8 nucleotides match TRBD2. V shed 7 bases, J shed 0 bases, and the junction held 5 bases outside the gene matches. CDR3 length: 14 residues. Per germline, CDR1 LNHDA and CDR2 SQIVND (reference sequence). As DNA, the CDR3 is TGTGCCAGTAAGCGGGGGCCAAGCTCCTACGAGCAGTACTTC. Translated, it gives CASKRGPSSYEQYF.

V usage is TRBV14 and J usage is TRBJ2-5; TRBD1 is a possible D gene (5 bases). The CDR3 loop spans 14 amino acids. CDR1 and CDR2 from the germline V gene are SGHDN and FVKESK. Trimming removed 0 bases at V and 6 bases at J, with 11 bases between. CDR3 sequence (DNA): TGTGCCAGCAGCCAAGATCTACAGGTGAAGACCCAGTACTTC. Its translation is CASSQDLQVKTQYF. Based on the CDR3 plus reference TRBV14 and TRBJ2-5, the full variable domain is EAGVTQFPSHSVIEKGQTVTLRCDPISGHDNLYWYRRVMGKEIKFLLHFVKESKQDESGMPNNRFLAERTGGTYSTLKVQPAELEDSGVYFCASSQDLQVKTQYFGPGTRLLVL.

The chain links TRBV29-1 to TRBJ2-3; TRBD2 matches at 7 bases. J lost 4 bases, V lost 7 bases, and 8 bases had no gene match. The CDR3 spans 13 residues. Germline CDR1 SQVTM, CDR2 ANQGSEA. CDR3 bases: TGCAGCGATCGGAAGGGAGGGGCAGATACGCAGTATTTT. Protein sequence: CSDRKGGADTQYF.